Shown below are 13 T cell receptor beta chains from a single sample sequenced in a study of blood T cell repertoires in COVID-19. Here immunoSEQ multiplex PCR was the method, and the copy in TCRdb shows in-frame clones only, minus some. The data show roughly 100,000 clones, approximately 80% seen once. The specimen sequenced was peripheral blood. These receptors all come from a woman aged 80 or older with acute or convalescent COVID-19.

This sequence joins TRBV29-1 and TRBJ1-4; D is perhaps TRBD1 (5 bases). Trimming pared 3 bases from V and 3 bases from J, leaving 11 bases between. Looked up from germline, CDR1 is SQVTM and CDR2 is ANQGSEA. The CDR3 consists of 14 residues. CDR3: CSVDDGAANEKLFF. The CDR3 DNA reads as TGCAGCGTTGATGATGGGGCTGCTAATGAAAAACTGTTTTTT.

About this clone itself: An end of the junction differs from the germline gene, which may be a read error. The chain is built from TRBV23-1 and TRBJ2-2; 13 nucleotides match TRBD2. TRBV23-1 is reported as an ORF; its role is uncertain. The CDR3 length is 17 residues. The CDR3 nucleotides read TGCGCCAGCAGCCAATCCGGACTAGCGGGAGATACCGGGGAGCTGTTTTTT. Translated, it gives CASSQSGLAGDTGELFF.

The chain is built from TRBV5-1 and TRBJ1-1; 12 positions match TRBD1. The CDR3 covers 14 residues. Per germline, CDR1 SGHRS and CDR2 YFSETQ. J lost 7 bases, V lost 2 bases, and 3 bases had no gene match. The CDR3 is CASSFGTGGGEAFF. The DNA for the CDR3 is TGCGCCAGCAGCTTCGGGACAGGGGGCGGTGAAGCTTTCTTT.

This chain links TRBV7-3 with TRBJ2-3; 9 bases line up with TRBD2. Looked up from germline, CDR1 is SGHTA and CDR2 is FQGTGA. Losses at the gene ends were 2 bases for V and 3 bases for J; bases not matched to a gene: 6. The CDR3 covers 16 residues. This CDR3 reads CASSLDLAGSTDTQYF. The CDR3 bases are TGTGCCAGCAGCTTAGATCTAGCGGGGTCGACAGATACGCAGTATTTT.

The V and J genes are TRBV18 and TRBJ1-1, with D tentatively TRBD1 (6 bases). V lost 0 bases and J 5 bases, leaving 13 bases between the germline ends. Germline-derived CDR1 and CDR2 are KGHSH and LQKENI. The CDR3 consists of 15 residues. The CDR3 DNA follows: TGTGCCAGCTCACCACCCGACAGGCCGGGGACTGAAGCTTTCTTT. Translation: CASSPPDRPGTEAFF. The whole variable domain, filled in from reference TRBV18 and TRBJ1-1, reads NAGVMQNPRHLVRRRGQEARLRCSPMKGHSHVYWYRQLPEEGLKFMVYLQKENIIDESGMPKERFSAEFPKEGPSILRIQQVVRGDSAAYFCASSPPDRPGTEAFFGQGTRLTVV.

The rearrangement uses TRBV19 and TRBJ1-5; D possibly corresponds to TRBD1 (6 bases). The CDR3 consists of 16 residues. In germline, CDR1 is LNHDA, CDR2 SQIVND (reference sequence). V was pared by 2 bases and J by 2 bases, with 13 bases between. The CDR3 DNA follows: TGTGCCAGTAGTATACTAGGGACACCCCGCAATCAGCCCCAGCATTTT. It codes for CASSILGTPRNQPQHF.

This chain joins TRBV6-5 and TRBJ1-1, with a weak D call TRBD1 (6 bases). The CDR3 extends over 13 amino acids. Trimming removed 4 bases at V and 5 bases at J, with 11 bases between. Germline CDR1 reads MNHEY; CDR2 reads SVGAGI. CDR3 nucleotides: TGTGCCAGCAGTTTACAGGGAAATACTGAAGCTTTCTTT. Its protein is CASSLQGNTEAFF.

The genes are TRBV2 and TRBJ1-5, with unresolved D. The CDR3 length is 14 residues. Trimming removed 6 bases from V and 1 base from J, with 10 bases in between. Germline lookup yields CDR1 SNHLY and CDR2 FYNNEI. CDR3 in DNA: TGTGCCAGCAGCCCTGACACGAGCAATCAGCCCCAGCATTTT. It translates to CASSPDTSNQPQHF.

V is TRBV5-1 and J is TRBJ1-2; 7 positions match TRBD1. This CDR3 contains 14 residues. V lost 4 bases and J lost 5; bases outside the gene matches: 8. Germline V gene data show CDR1 as SGHRS and CDR2 as YFSETQ. CDR3 sequence: CASSPSGQRYGYTF. The CDR3, as DNA: TGCGCCAGCAGCCCCTCGGGACAGAGGTATGGCTACACCTTC.

CDR3 nucleotides: TGTGCCTGGACCAGGACAGGGTTGGGCACTGAAGCTTTCTTT. Protein product: CAWTRTGLGTEAFF. The genes are TRBV30 and TRBJ1-1; 8 bases agree with TRBD1. The J segment lost 4 bases and the V segment lost 4 bases, leaving 8 bases of the junction unmatched. The CDR3 contains 14 residues. Germline CDR1 GTSNPN, CDR2 SVGIG (reference sequence).

The V gene is TRBV6-5, the J gene TRBJ2-7, with D perhaps matching TRBD2 (5 bases). Germline V gene data show CDR1 as MNHEY and CDR2 as SVGAGI. This CDR3 has 14 amino acids. The V end lost 0 bases, the J end lost 0 bases, and 6 bases lay between the germline ends. CDR3 sequence (DNA): TGTGCCAGCAGTTACTCGAGGGACTCCTACGAGCAGTACTTC. It codes for CASSYSRDSYEQYF.

The chain couples TRBV11-2 to TRBJ2-1; D ambiguous. The V gene's germline CDR1 is SGHAT and CDR2 FQNNGV. This CDR3 is built from 15 residues. Trimming cost V 0 bases and J 9 bases, with 15 bases left between them. The CDR3 sequence: CASSLESGSSAEQFF. The CDR3 DNA is TGTGCCAGCAGCTTAGAGTCCGGGTCCTCGGCTGAGCAGTTCTTC.

This clone was detected a few times. The rearrangement uses TRBV7-2 and TRBJ2-1; D remains ambiguous. Trimming left V 2 bases short and J 3 bases short, with 5 bases between. Germline CDR1 SGHTA, CDR2 FQGNSA. This CDR3 is built from 13 residues. In nucleotides, the CDR3 is TGTGCCAGCAGCTTAACGGTCTACAATGAGCAGTTCTTC. Translation gives CASSLTVYNEQFF.